The entry below gives a single T cell receptor (beta chain) sequence along with its context. This entry belongs to a study of lymphopenia after photon versus proton radiotherapy. Germline lookup yields CDR1 GTSNPN and CDR2 SVGIG (reference sequence). The CDR3 contains 12 residues. The V and J ends lost 8 bases and 4 bases respectively, with 11 bases between them. The assay was immunoSEQ multiplex PCR, and TCRdb's table has in-frame clones only and misses some. The sample holds around 27,000 clones; 90% are singletons and the top ten take 0.81%. The sample in question was peripheral blood, obtained from a patient treated with photon-based radiotherapy. The receptor was isolated from a woman aged 50 to 60 with cholangiocarcinoma. The rearrangement links TRBV30 to TRBJ1-4; D not certain. The CDR3 DNA sequence: TGTGCCGGCCGGGCCATTAATGAAAAACTGTTTTTT. Translated, it gives CAGRAINEKLFF.